One sample yielded the 15 T cell receptor beta chains listed below, sequenced in a study of regulatory T cells in long-lasting Graves disease. Time point indicated: newly diagnosed GD, antithyroid drugs for less than 3 months. PBMC RNA served as the TCR library source. CDR3 regions were amplified by Arm-PCR using iRepertoire HTBI primers to build TCR beta libraries. TCRdb used MiXCR to reprocess the multiplex PCR reads, holding one entry per CDR3 protein. Counted here are a few hundred thousand distinct CDR3 sequences, 20% to 25% occurring once; the ten biggest clones make up approximately 15%. Material: peripheral blood mononuclear cells (PBMCs), obtained at new diagnosis, from a patient treated with antithyroid drugs. Receptors were obtained from a female donor with Graves disease.

This clonotype was detected a few times. This rearrangement joins TRBV9 to TRBJ2-1; no definite D call. Germline values: CDR1 SGDLS, CDR2 YYNGEE. V gave up 3 bases and J gave up 15 bases, with 16 bases separating them. The CDR3 covers 12 residues. The CDR3 region is CASSGLSGQVFF. CDR3 bases: TGTGCCAGCAGCGGCCTATCCGGGCAGGTGTTCTTC.

This clonotype has a count of ten or more. The chain joins TRBV12-3 or TRBV12-4 to TRBJ2-5; D is perhaps TRBD1 or TRBD2 (5 bases each). CDR3 size: 15 residues. V lost 3 bases, J lost 5 bases, and 16 bases lay in between. The CDR3 coding sequence is TGTGCCAGCAGTTTCGGGGCAGGGCTGGGGGAGACCCAGTACTTC. Translation: CASSFGAGLGETQYF.

CDR3 bases: TGTGCCAGCAGCTTAGCGCGGGTTAGGACAGGGGCCTATGAGCAGTTCTTC. It encodes CASSLARVRTGAYEQFF. J is TRBJ2-1 and V is TRBV7-8; 9 bases line up with TRBD1. The CDR3 spans 17 residues. CDR1 and CDR2 (germline): SGHVS, FQNEAQ. The ends lost 0 bases at V and 8 bases at J; junction bases unmatched: 11.

The V call is TRBV3-1, the J call TRBJ2-2; the match to TRBD2 covers 8 bases. J gave up 5 bases and V 0 bases, and 5 bases lay outside the gene matches. This CDR3 comprises 16 residues. Germline CDR1 is LGHDT and CDR2 is YNNKEL (reference sequence). The CDR3 sequence: CASSQERASGTGELFF. DNA for the CDR3: TGTGCCAGCAGCCAAGAAAGGGCTAGCGGGACCGGGGAGCTGTTTTTT.

This clonotype was recorded many times. The rearrangement uses TRBV11-1 and TRBJ1-1; D not resolved. The CDR3 spans 12 residues. Deletions cut 5 bases from V and 5 bases from J, with 9 bases between. CDR1 and CDR2 (germline): SGHAT, FQDESV (reference sequence). The CDR3 bases are TGTGCCAGCAGCGCCATTCGAACTGAAGCTTTCTTT. Amino acids: CASSAIRTEAFF.

In this sample, this clonotype turned up many times. The chain recombines TRBV7-2 with TRBJ1-1; 7 bases fit TRBD1. There are 13 residues in the CDR3. Germline CDR1 SGHTA, CDR2 FQGNSA. V trimming: 5 bases; J trimming: 5 bases; junction bases outside the gene matches: 5. The CDR3, as DNA: TGTGCCAGCAGCCTTAGACAGGGAACTGAAGCTTTCTTT. Translation: CASSLRQGTEAFF.

Many counts were recorded for this clonotype. J is TRBJ2-3 and V is TRBV7-2, with TRBD2 identical over 13 bases. Per the germline V gene, CDR1 is SGHTA and CDR2 is FQGNSA. Trimming at V came to 1 base and at J to 11 bases, leaving 6 bases not matched to a gene. The CDR3 runs 15 residues. In nucleotides, the CDR3 is TGTGCCAGCAGCTTAGTCGGGACTAGCGGGGCGAAGCAGTATTTT. Translation: CASSLVGTSGAKQYF.

This chain joins TRBV10-2 and TRBJ1-4; no reliable D call. This CDR3 is 12 amino acids long. Per the germline V gene, CDR1 is WSHSY and CDR2 is SAAADI. Trimming pared 7 bases from V and 8 bases from J, leaving 11 bases between. The CDR3 DNA reads TGCGCCAGCACCTACCAATTCGAAAAACTGTTTTTT. As protein: CASTYQFEKLFF.

As concerns this clonotype: A much larger clone sits a single nucleotide away, making a read error possible. The rearrangement links TRBV12-3 or TRBV12-4 to TRBJ2-7; 12 bases are a match to TRBD2. This CDR3 has 15 residues. V trimming: 5 bases; J trimming: 2 bases; junction bases outside the gene matches: 4. The CDR3 region is CASSPSGRVAYEQYF. The CDR3 DNA sequence: TGTGCCAGCAGTCCTAGCGGGAGGGTGGCCTACGAGCAGTACTTC.

This clonotype was observed at least ten times. V usage is TRBV12-3 or TRBV12-4 and J usage is TRBJ2-1; no clear D gene. The CDR3 is 14 amino acids. Trimming removed 3 bases from V and 6 bases from J, with 12 bases in between. DNA of the CDR3: TGTGCCAGCAGTTTTGTCCTCCAGCGCAATGAGCAGTTCTTC. It specifies CASSFVLQRNEQFF.

This clonotype was observed many times. The rearrangement links TRBV11-3 to TRBJ2-1; D gene ambiguous. CDR1 is SGHNT and CDR2 is YENEEA in the germline V gene. The CDR3 is made up of 12 amino acids. V lost 5 bases to trimming and J lost 8 bases, with 10 bases between them. CDR3 protein: CASSQKRDEQFF. DNA of the CDR3: TGTGCCAGCAGCCAAAAAAGGGATGAGCAGTTCTTC.

In the case of this clonotype: A read error is possible here, since a much larger clone lies one base away. V usage is TRBV6-2 or TRBV6-3 and J usage is TRBJ2-5, with D possibly being TRBD2 (6 bases). Germline CDR1 is MNHEY and CDR2 is SVGEGT. The CDR3 totals 16 residues. V was trimmed by 8 bases and J by 11 bases, leaving 30 bases between them. This chain's CDR3 is CASESGGVVLYNEQYF. As DNA, the CDR3 is TGTGCCAGCGAAAGTGGAGGGGTAGTGCTCTACAATGAGCAGTACTTC.

In this sample, this clonotype turned up many times. The gene calls are TRBV14 and TRBJ2-7; D unclear. The germline CDR1 and CDR2 sequences are SGHDN and FVKESK. CDR3 length: 14 residues. V lost 3 bases, J lost 1 base, and 10 bases lay in between. The CDR3 region has the DNA TGTGCCAGCAGCCATCGTCCACTTTCCTACGAGCAGTACTTC. Translating gives CASSHRPLSYEQYF.

CDR3 residues: CASSFLNGNTIYF. The CDR3 DNA is TGTGCCAGCAGCTTCCTGAACGGGAACACCATATATTTT. The chain employs TRBV28 and TRBJ1-3; no definite D call. CDR3 size: 13 residues. With 6 bases removed from V and 7 bases from J, the gap between germline ends came to 13 bases. CDR1 and CDR2 from the germline V gene are MDHEN and SYDVKM.

Worth noting for this clonotype: A much bigger clone sits one base away, suggesting this may be a read error. The V call is TRBV12-3 or TRBV12-4, the J call TRBJ2-3, with 8 bases fitting TRBD2. The length of the CDR3 is 13 residues. V lost 8 bases to trimming and J lost 1 base; unmatched junction nucleotides: 2. CDR3 in DNA: TGTGCCAGCGGGGGACTAGGCACAGATACGCAGTATTTT. Protein: CASGGLGTDTQYF.